This T cell receptor beta chain was sequenced during a study of T cells in Graves' hyperthyroidism and ophthalmopathy. This clonotype showed up many times. Its antigen is unknown. Patients aged 18 to 65 had newly diagnosed hyperthyroidism lasting under 2 months. The CDR3 has 15 amino acids. From germline, CDR1 is MNHEY and CDR2 SVGAGI. V lost 0 bases and J lost 0, with 8 bases in between. From RNA transcripts, TCR beta CDR3 regions were amplified. HTBI primers drove first-round RT-PCR of the TCR CDR3. TCRdb re-called the multiplex PCR reads with MiXCR, one entry per CDR3 protein. This table has around 180,000 distinct CDR3 sequences, about 17% appearing once. General observations from the study: Prediction of ophthalmopathy progression came a median around 7.1 months pre-onset.

The TCR comes from a woman aged 45-65 years with Graves' hyperthyroidism. Material for sequencing was blood. V usage is TRBV6-5 and J usage is TRBJ1-1; D gene ambiguous. CDR3 protein: CASSYSGKMNTEAFF. The CDR3 DNA reads as TGTGCCAGCAGTTACTCCGGCAAAATGAACACTGAAGCTTTCTTT.